The following is a T cell receptor beta chain sequence with its context. Its antigen remains unidentified. This entry belongs to a study of OX40 agonist ivuxolimab in advanced cancers. Whole-study context: Patients received ivuxolimab, an intravenous treatment, every 2 weeks at 0.01 to 10 mg/kg. About 44% of patients had received prior checkpoint inhibitor therapy.

TCRdb's copy holds only in-frame clones and misses some; the assay was immunoSEQ multiplex PCR. The sample lists 50,000 or so clones, around 80% occurring once. With 3 bases clipped from V and 6 bases from J, the junction kept 13 bases outside the gene matches. Germline V CDR1 and CDR2: MNHEY, SMNVEV (reference sequence). The CDR3 is 17 amino acids. Findings and limits, study-wide: The work left the antigen specificity of expanded peripheral T cells undetermined. In CD8+ T cells, expanded clones were on average more numerous than in CD4+.

The receptor was isolated from an adult with an advanced solid tumor such as melanoma, head and neck, liver or kidney cancer. Sequenced material: CD4+ or CD8+ T cells sorted from blood, taken in a trial of the OX40 agonist ivuxolimab. J is TRBJ1-5 and V is TRBV27, with 8 positions matching TRBD1. The CDR3 protein is CASSFPRQGRVCQPQHF. Written as DNA, the CDR3 is TGTGCCAGCAGTTTCCCCCGACAGGGGCGAGTGTGTCAGCCCCAGCATTTT.